The sequence of this T cell receptor (beta chain) was determined in a study of cytomegalovirus exposure and HLA in healthy donors. This table comes from immunoSEQ multiplex PCR, and its TCRdb copy is limited to in-frame clones, with some not included. The profile shows 150,000 to 200,000 clones, around four fifths of them singletons. Trimming took off 2 bases at V and 11 bases at J, with 13 bases between the two ends. CDR1 is GTSNPN and CDR2 is SVGIG in the germline V gene (reference sequence). The CDR3 spans 12 residues. From the roughly 120-subject validation cohort, which was separate from the approximately 670-subject first cohort, the donors were drawn.

The rearrangement links TRBV30 to TRBJ1-5; D not resolved. The sample comprised PBMCs. This sequence was found in a man aged 30 to 45 in good health and CMV-seropositive. CDR3 residues: CAWSTDQVAQHF. The CDR3 nucleotides are TGTGCCTGGAGTACGGATCAGGTGGCCCAGCATTTT.